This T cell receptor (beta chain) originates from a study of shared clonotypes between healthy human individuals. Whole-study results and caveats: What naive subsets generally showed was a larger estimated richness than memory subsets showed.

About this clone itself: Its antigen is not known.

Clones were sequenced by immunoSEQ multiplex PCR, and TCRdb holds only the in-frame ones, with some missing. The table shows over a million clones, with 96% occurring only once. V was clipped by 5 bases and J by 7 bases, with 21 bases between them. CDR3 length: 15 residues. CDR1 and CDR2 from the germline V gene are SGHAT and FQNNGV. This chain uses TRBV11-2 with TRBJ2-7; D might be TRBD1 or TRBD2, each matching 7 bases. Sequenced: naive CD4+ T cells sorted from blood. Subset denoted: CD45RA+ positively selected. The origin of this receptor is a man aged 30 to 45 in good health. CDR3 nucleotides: TGTGCCAGCAGCCAATGGGGGAGGGGGCCGAAGGAGCAGTACTTC. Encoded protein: CASSQWGRGPKEQYF.